This T cell receptor beta chain was recorded in a study of blood T cell repertoires in COVID-19. Germline CDR1 LNHDA, CDR2 SQIVND (reference sequence). Between the trimmed V and J ends, which lost 6 bases and 0 bases, there was a span of 15 bases. CDR3 length equals 15 residues. Sequencing used immunoSEQ multiplex PCR; TCRdb keeps in-frame clones, though not all of them. This sample yields roughly 120,000 clones, of which over 65% are seen a single time; around 4.2% belongs to the top ten. V usage is TRBV19 and J usage is TRBJ2-7; tentatively, D is TRBD2 (5 bases). The sequenced material came from peripheral blood. This receptor was obtained from a man in his sixties with acute or convalescent COVID-19. In DNA form, the CDR3 reads TGTGCCAGTAGCCCGGACTCGCAGTTCTCCTACGAGCAGTACTTC. Protein: CASSPDSQFSYEQYF.